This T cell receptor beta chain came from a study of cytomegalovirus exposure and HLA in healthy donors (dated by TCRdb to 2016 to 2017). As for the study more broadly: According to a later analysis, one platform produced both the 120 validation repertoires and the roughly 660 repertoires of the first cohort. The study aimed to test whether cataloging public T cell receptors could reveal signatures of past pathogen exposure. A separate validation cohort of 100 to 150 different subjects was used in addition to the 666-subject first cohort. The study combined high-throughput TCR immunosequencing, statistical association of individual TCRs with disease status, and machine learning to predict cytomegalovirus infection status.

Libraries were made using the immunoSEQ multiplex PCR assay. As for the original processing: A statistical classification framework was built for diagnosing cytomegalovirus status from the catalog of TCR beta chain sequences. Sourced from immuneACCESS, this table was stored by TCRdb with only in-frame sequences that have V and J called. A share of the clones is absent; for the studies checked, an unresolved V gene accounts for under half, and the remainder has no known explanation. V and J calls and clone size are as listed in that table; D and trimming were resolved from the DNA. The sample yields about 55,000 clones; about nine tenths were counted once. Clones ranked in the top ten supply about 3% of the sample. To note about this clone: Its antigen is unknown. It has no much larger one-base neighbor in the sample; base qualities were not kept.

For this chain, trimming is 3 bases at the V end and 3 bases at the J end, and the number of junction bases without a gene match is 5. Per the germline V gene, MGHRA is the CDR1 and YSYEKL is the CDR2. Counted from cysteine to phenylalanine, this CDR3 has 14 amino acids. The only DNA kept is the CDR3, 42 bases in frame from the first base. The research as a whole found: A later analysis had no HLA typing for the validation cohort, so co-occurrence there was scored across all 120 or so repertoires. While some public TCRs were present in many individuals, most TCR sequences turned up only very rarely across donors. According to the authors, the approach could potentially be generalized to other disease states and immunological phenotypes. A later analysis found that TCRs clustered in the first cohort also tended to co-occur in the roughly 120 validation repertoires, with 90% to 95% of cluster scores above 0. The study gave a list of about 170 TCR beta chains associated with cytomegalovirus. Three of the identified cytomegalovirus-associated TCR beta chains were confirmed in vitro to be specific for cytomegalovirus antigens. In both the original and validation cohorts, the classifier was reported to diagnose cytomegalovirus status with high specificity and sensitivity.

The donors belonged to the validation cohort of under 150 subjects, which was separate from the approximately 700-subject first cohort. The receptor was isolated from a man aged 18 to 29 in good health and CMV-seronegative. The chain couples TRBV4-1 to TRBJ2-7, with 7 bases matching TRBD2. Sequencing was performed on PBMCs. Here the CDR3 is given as CASSQRLADYEQYF. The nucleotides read TGCGCCAGCAGCCAGAGGCTAGCGGACTACGAGCAGTACTTC.